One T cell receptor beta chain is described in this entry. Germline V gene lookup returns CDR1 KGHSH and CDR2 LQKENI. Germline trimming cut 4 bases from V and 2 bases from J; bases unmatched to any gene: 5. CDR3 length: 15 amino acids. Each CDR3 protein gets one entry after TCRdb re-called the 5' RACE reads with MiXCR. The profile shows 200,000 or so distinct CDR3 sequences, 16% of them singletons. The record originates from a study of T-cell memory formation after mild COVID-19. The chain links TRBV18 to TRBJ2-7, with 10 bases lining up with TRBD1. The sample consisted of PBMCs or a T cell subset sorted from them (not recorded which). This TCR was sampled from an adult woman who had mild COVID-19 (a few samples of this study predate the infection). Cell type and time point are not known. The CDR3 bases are TGTGCCAGCTCACATCCGGGACAGGGGACCTACGAGCAGTACTTC. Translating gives CASSHPGQGTYEQYF. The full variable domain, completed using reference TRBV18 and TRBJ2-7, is NAGVMQNPRHLVRRRGQEARLRCSPMKGHSHVYWYRQLPEEGLKFMVYLQKENIIDESGMPKERFSAEFPKEGPSILRIQQVVRGDSAAYFCASSHPGQGTYEQYFGPGTRLTVT.